The source of this T cell receptor beta chain is a study of tumor-infiltrating lymphocytes in oesophageal squamous cell carcinoma. The CDR3 is made up of 14 amino acids. Germline assignment: CDR1 SEHNR and CDR2 FQNEAQ (reference sequence). V dropped 5 bases and J dropped 5; count of bases not matched to a gene: 8. TCRdb called the PCR reads again in MiXCR, with one record for every CDR3 protein. This table has under 12,000 distinct CDR3 sequences, approximately 52% appearing once. The rearrangement uses TRBV7-9 and TRBJ2-5; 7 nucleotides line up with TRBD1. The receptor comes from a female donor with esophageal squamous cell carcinoma. Sample: esophageal tumor tissue. For the CDR3, the DNA is TGTGCCAGCAGCCTGGGCCAGGGGGTGGAGACCCAGTACTTC. This encodes CASSLGQGVETQYF. Based on the CDR3 plus reference TRBV7-9 and TRBJ2-5, the full variable domain is DTGVSQNPRHKITKRGQNVTFRCDPISEHNRLYWYRQTLGQGPEFLTYFQNEAQLEKSRLLSDRFSAERPKGSFSTLEIQRTEQGDSAMYLCASSLGQGVETQYFGPGTRLLVL.